Listed below are T cell receptor beta chains from one sample, sequenced in a study of spatial heterogeneity in lung cancer. TCRdb reprocessed the 5' RACE reads via MiXCR and lists one record per CDR3 protein. The sample holds about 22,000 distinct CDR3 sequences, about 5% seen once. This sample comprised PBMCs, obtained at surgery. Every receptor here comes from a male donor with early-stage non-small cell lung cancer. Each CDR3 is given with its conserved first and last residue. The order of the fields is V gene, J gene, clone size, D gene, CDR3 DNA, CDR3 protein. The D gene is left open where the match is weak. Some rows have no size entry. The others give once, few or many, or a class for an expanded clone.

TRBV25-1,TRBJ2-4,many,-,TGTGCCAGCAGTGAATCCGGCTCCCTAGCCAAAAACATTCAGTACTTC,CASSESGSLAKNIQYF
TRBV21-1,TRBJ2-5,-,-,TGTGCCAGCAGCGACGACAAGGCTCTCCAAGAGACCCAGTACTTC,CASSDDKALQETQYF
TRBV6-6,TRBJ2-2,many,TRBD2,TGTGCCAGCAGAAGCGGGGACACCGGGGAGCTGTTTTTT,CASRSGDTGELFF
TRBV6-5,TRBJ2-2,many,-,TGTGCCAGTATGAAAGAGACCGGGGAGCTGTTTTTT,CASMKETGELFF
TRBV27,TRBJ2-1,few,TRBD2,TGTGCCAGCAGCCCCGGGACTAGCCTTCCCTATGAGCAGTTCTTC,CASSPGTSLPYEQFF
TRBV5-1,TRBJ2-3,-,-,TGCGCCAGCAGCTTGGATCGTAGCGTACGCACAGATACGCAGTATTTT,CASSLDRSVRTDTQYF
TRBV7-2,TRBJ2-2,many,-,TGTGCCAGCAGCTTCGACTGGACGAACACCGGGGAGCTGTTTTTT,CASSFDWTNTGELFF
TRBV5-1,TRBJ1-1,few,-,TGCGCCAGCAGCTTGGCGGAACGCACGGGAGCTTTCTTT,CASSLAERTGAFF
TRBV7-9,TRBJ1-1,many,TRBD1,TGTGCCAGCAGCTCCGGGACAGGGAGGACTGAAGCTTTCTTT,CASSSGTGRTEAFF
TRBV7-9,TRBJ1-6,few,TRBD1,TGTGCCAGCAGCCCTCTGGACAGGGGGAATTCACCCCTCCACTTT,CASSPLDRGNSPLHF
TRBV20-1,TRBJ2-7,-,TRBD1,TGCAGTGCTAGTCCCCGGGACAGGAGCTCCTACGAGCAGTACTTC,CSASPRDRSSYEQYF
TRBV5-1,TRBJ1-2,-,TRBD1,TGCGCCAGCAGCTTGGCCTCAGGGCCCATGACAGGGACTGGCTACACCTTC,CASSLASGPMTGTGYTF
TRBV6-6,TRBJ1-1,few,TRBD1,TGTGCCAGCAGTTTGACAGGGGTGGACACTGAAGCTTTCTTT,CASSLTGVDTEAFF
TRBV5-6,TRBJ1-1,many,TRBD1,TGTGCCAGCAGCCTGACAGGGATGAACACTGAAGCTTTCTTT,CASSLTGMNTEAFF
TRBV18,TRBJ2-1,many,TRBD2,TGTGCCAGCTCACCACGAAGCGGGGGCGGTGAGCAGTTCTTC,CASSPRSGGGEQFF
TRBV6-6,TRBJ1-1,many,TRBD1,TGTGCCAGCAGCCGACAGGGGGAAGCTTTCTTT,CASSRQGEAFF
TRBV11-1,TRBJ1-6,many,-,TGTGCCAGCAGCTTCGGGCCAATGAGATCACCCCTCCACTTT,CASSFGPMRSPLHF
TRBV9,TRBJ2-3,many,TRBD2,TGTGCCAGCAGCGTAGGTGCTAGCGGGAGTTTTGGGACAGATACGCAGTATTTT,CASSVGASGSFGTDTQYF
TRBV6-6,TRBJ2-7,many,-,TGTGCCAGCAGTTACGTGGCAGTCCGAACCTACGAGCAGTACTTC,CASSYVAVRTYEQYF
TRBV19,TRBJ1-5,many,TRBD1,TGTGCCAGTAGTAAAACAGGGGCGGACTTGAATCAGCCCCAGCATTTT,CASSKTGADLNQPQHF
TRBV7-2,TRBJ2-1,-,TRBD2,TGTGCCAGCAGCTCCCGGGGGGATGCTGAGCAGTTCTTC,CASSSRGDAEQFF
TRBV5-4,TRBJ1-6,many,TRBD1,TGTGCCAGCAGATTACTACAGGGGGCAGACTCACCCCTCCACTTT,CASRLLQGADSPLHF
TRBV2,TRBJ2-5,many,-,TGTGCCAGCTGCGGACGTGTAGGCGGCCCACCGCAGACCCAGTACTTC,CASCGRVGGPPQTQYF
TRBV7-9,TRBJ1-3,many,-,TGTGCCAGCAGCTTAGAAGACAGTCTATCTTCCACCATATATTTT,CASSLEDSLSSTIYF
TRBV19,TRBJ1-4,many,-,TGTGCCAGTAGTATACACGTGGCCTCAGCAACTAATGAAAAACTGTTTTTT,CASSIHVASATNEKLFF
TRBV18,TRBJ1-4,many,-,TGTGCCAGCTCACCTACGATTGGTTCTAATGAAAAACTGTTTTTT,CASSPTIGSNEKLFF
TRBV10-3,TRBJ1-1,many,-,TGTGCCACCCTCGGGGGGATGAACACTGAAGCTTTCTTT,CATLGGMNTEAFF
TRBV6-1,TRBJ2-7,many,-,TGTGCCAGCAGTGAAGGGACTATTGTCTACGAGCAGTACTTC,CASSEGTIVYEQYF
TRBV7-3,TRBJ1-1,many,-,TGTGCCAGCAGCTTATACAGGGTGAGCGGGATGAACACTGAAGCTTTCTTT,CASSLYRVSGMNTEAFF
TRBV5-5,TRBJ1-1,many,-,TGTGCCAGCAGCTTGATGAGGGGAGGAGACACTGAAGCTTTCTTT,CASSLMRGGDTEAFF
TRBV18,TRBJ2-3,-,TRBD2,TGTGCCAGCTCACCACAGGGAGGGACGGATACGCAGTATTTT,CASSPQGGTDTQYF
TRBV10-2,TRBJ2-7,many,-,TGCGCCAGCAGTGGAGGGGGCTACGAGCAGTACTTC,CASSGGGYEQYF
TRBV12-3/TRBV12-4,TRBJ1-2,-,-,TGTGCCAGCAGGACCTTCTATGGCTACACCTTC,CASRTFYGYTF
TRBV7-2,TRBJ1-2,many,-,TGTGCCAGCAGCTTAGGATACTATGGCTACACCTTC,CASSLGYYGYTF
TRBV7-3,TRBJ2-2,few,-,TGTGCCAGCAGCTCAGCAGGGTCGGGCGGGGAGCTGTTTTTT,CASSSAGSGGELFF
TRBV11-2,TRBJ2-7,many,TRBD2,TGTGCCAGCAGCCTTGGGACTACTTTTACCCACGAGCAGTACTTC,CASSLGTTFTHEQYF
TRBV6-5,TRBJ2-7,many,-,TGTGCCAGCAGTTACAGGGGCAGCTACGAGCAGTACTTC,CASSYRGSYEQYF
TRBV2,TRBJ2-1,-,TRBD1,TGTGCCAGCAGTTCTCGGACAGGGGTAAATGAGCAGTTCTTC,CASSSRTGVNEQFF
TRBV25-1,TRBJ2-7,-,-,TGTGCCAGCAGTGAAACCCCAACAGGAGACTCCTACGAGCAGTACTTC,CASSETPTGDSYEQYF
TRBV29-1,TRBJ2-1,many,TRBD2,TGCAGCGTGGTGACTAGCGCCGCTCCCGGCGATGAGCAGTTCTTC,CSVVTSAAPGDEQFF
TRBV2,TRBJ2-7,many,-,TGTGCCAGCTCCAGGGTTGGCGAGCAGTACTTC,CASSRVGEQYF